Here is one TCR beta chain with its context. Which antigen it targets is not known. Libraries were prepared through the immunoSEQ multiplex PCR assay. For the multiplex PCR, a mixture combining 60 forward primers for TCR Vbeta segments and 13 reverse primers for TCR Jbeta segments was used. A multiplex PCR assay on genomic DNA amplified the CDR3 region of rearranged TCR beta genes. Amplified TCR beta libraries were sequenced as 87-base-pair reads on the Illumina HiSeq System. In the authors' own workflow: In a later analysis, tens of millions of unique TCR beta chains were counted across the 690 or so repertoires, and roughly 11 million of these chains were shared by at least two donors. Raw reads were error-corrected and collapsed into unique sequences by a nearest-neighbor algorithm in which closely related sequences were merged to remove PCR and sequencing errors. V, D and J gene segments were assigned by aligning CDR3 sequences to IMGT reference sequences. For a sequence to be retained, a match of at least six nucleotides to both a V gene segment and a J gene segment was required. A rearrangement counted as productive if the CDR3 had no stop codons and remained in frame with V and J, and every other rearrangement counted as non-productive. CDR3 was defined according to IMGT convention as the region running from the second conserved V-encoded cysteine to the conserved J-encoded phenylalanine. The earlier analysis of 587 of the donors excluded sequences that lacked an unambiguous match to a single V gene segment. An earlier analysis of almost 600 of the donors classified V segments as functional when productive rearrangements were above 56.7% and as segregating when the standard deviation between donors was above 5%. A statistical classification framework was built for diagnosing cytomegalovirus status from the catalog of TCR beta chain sequences. V and J gene assignment, in a later analysis, came from comparing TCR nucleotide sequences with IMGT/GENE-DB human TR gene sequences. The TCRdist pipeline was used in a later analysis to assign CDR3 sequences and most-parsimonious VDJ recombination scenarios. In a later analysis, each TCR beta chain was defined by its CDR3 amino acid sequence together with its V-gene family, and reads lacking a unique V-gene family were excluded. In a later analysis, 500 to 700 highly shared, low-generation-probability nucleotide sequences were removed to address suspected cross-contamination and a sequencing artifact. In a later analysis, a clonal expansion index was calculated for each public chain from normalized within-repertoire ranks of inferred template counts. In a later analysis, generation probabilities were computed with a VDJ recombination model fitted to out-of-frame rearrangements, and the resulting probabilities were checked against IGoR. In a later analysis, hypergeometric tests were used to score TCR-TCR, TCR-HLA and TCR-CMV co-occurrence, with a repertoire-size bias correction applied to TCR pairs. False discovery rates were estimated in a later analysis by permuting HLA or CMV assignments 20 times. A later analysis grouped co-occurring TCRs with DBSCAN, adding TCRdist sequence similarity when clustering within HLA-allele-positive subsets. Co-occurrence clustering excluded repertoires with fewer than 30,000 or more than 120,000 public chains, plus five with anomalous nucleotide sharing. In TCRdb, the immuneACCESS table is reduced to in-frame sequences with V and J assigned. These tables do not hold every clone; where another copy was compared, an unresolved V gene accounts for under half, and the others remain unexplained. V and J calls and clone size are copied from that table; D and trimming were computed from the DNA. In this sample's table one finds under 200,000 clones. Of the sample, approximately 2.3% is held by the ten largest clones.

These data belong to a study of cytomegalovirus exposure and HLA in healthy donors (dated by TCRdb to 2016 to 2017). Some background on the complete study: According to an earlier analysis of 587 of the donors, some 180 million T cells yielded approximately 120 million unique TCR beta sequences and 250 to 350 Gb of sequence data. An early release that covered 640 HLA-typed donors contained approximately 290 gigabases of sequencing data and around 85 million unique TCR sequences. Among the roughly 370 genotyped donors, approximately 82% belonged to the genetic ancestry cluster associated with self-reported Caucasian donors. The study aimed to test whether cataloging public T cell receptors could reveal signatures of past pathogen exposure. The study profiled the T cell repertoires of more than 500 subjects by immunosequencing and related them to cytomegalovirus serostatus. In addition to the first cohort of around 670 subjects, a separate validation cohort of approximately 120 different subjects was used. To predict cytomegalovirus infection status, the study brought together high-throughput TCR immunosequencing, statistical association of individual TCRs with disease status, and machine learning. A later analysis re-examined previously published TCR beta repertoires from roughly 650 donors and added high-resolution HLA genotyping to investigate patterns of TCR occurrence. The later analysis used no new phenotypic data to find candidate immune exposures, relying instead on TCR beta sequences and their occurrence across donors. An earlier analysis of 587 of the donors used high-throughput TCR beta sequencing to judge whether each TCR beta V gene segment behaved as functional or pseudogenic. Alongside the repertoire data, information on donor age, sex, ethnicity and CMV serostatus was compiled. A later genetic analysis used genome-wide SNP genotypes for about 60% of the 666 donors, treating that subset as a discovery cohort. All discovery cohort repertoires had been generated on a single sequencing platform. Both class I and class II loci were covered by HLA typing, at four-digit resolution. The number of donors typed differed by locus, with about 629-630 for A, B, C, DRB1 and DQB1, around 500 for DQA1, 600 to 610 for DPA1, and around 430 for DPB1. Five DR-DQ haplotypes were treated as single units for association and clustering because of strong linkage in the cohort. On average, approximately 250,000 unique TCR beta nucleotide sequences were sequenced per donor among some 420 genotyped donors of the cohort, with 15% to 20% of those sequences being non-productive. What the authors observed across the whole study: In vitro tests confirmed that a few of the cytomegalovirus-associated TCR beta chains recognize cytomegalovirus antigens. At a false discovery rate of 0.05, a later analysis linked around 17,000 TCR beta sequences to specific HLA alleles. The sequencing pipeline was judged likely to have produced a cluster of highly shared sequence variants as a technical artifact. Some IMGT-functional V segments, including TRBV6-2 and TRBV6-3, could not be distinguished by the 87-base-pair reads and were therefore excluded. Linkage disequilibrium might explain the correlated functional status among segregating V segments, but an unknown experimental factor could not be excluded. When HLA alleles, especially DR and DQ, strongly co-occurred, attributing TCR associations to individual alleles was difficult. A later analysis found that HLA-associated TCR beta chains were more clonally expanded and had lower generation probabilities than equally common non-associated chains. According to a later analysis, most CMV-associated TCR beta chains appeared to be HLA-restricted, and the HLA associations seemed to be driven largely by CMV exposure. It was suggested by the authors that the approach could potentially be generalized to other disease states and immunological phenotypes. A later analysis found that TCR association rates varied across HLA loci, with DRB1 alleles showing the most associated TCRs and HLA-C alleles the fewest. Roughly uniform sequencing depth across donors was assumed in presence/absence analyses, although this assumption may not hold. Several of the top co-occurrence clusters appeared to be linked to parvovirus B19, influenza, CMV and Epstein-Barr virus, according to a later analysis. Compared with the roughly 710-donor mean, donors in an Asian-associated ancestry cluster had fewer N-insertions in productive TCRs, according to a later genetic analysis. Most TCR sequences were seen in very few donors, while some public TCRs were found in many individuals. In this cohort, only TCR beta chains were sequenced, and detectable features were limited by the absence of alpha or paired-chain data. A total of 164 TCR beta chains were listed by the study as associated with cytomegalovirus. Immune exposure information for the cohort was limited to CMV serostatus. A further reported finding was that TCR beta sequences accurately predicted the HLA-A and HLA-B alleles for most subjects in the first cohort. An association between a missense DCLRE1C variant and V-gene and J-gene trimming of TCR beta chains was found in a later genetic analysis and replicated in an independent cohort. Because HLA typing was missing for some donors at each locus, association tests included only the typed subset. In an earlier analysis of approximately 590 of the donors, most TCR beta V segments were observed in productive rearrangements about 90% or about 30% of the time, broadly matching IMGT annotations. Cytomegalovirus status was reported to be diagnosed by the classifier with high specificity and sensitivity in both the original and validation cohorts. Fewer than 20 rarely observed V segments, including chromosome 9 orphons, were excluded from the earlier analysis of almost 600 of the donors because counts were too low.

Measured from the cysteine to the phenylalanine, the CDR3 is 16 residues long. Only the CDR3 part of the read is kept: 48 bases, read in frame from the first base. The germline V gene provides CDR1 MNHEY and CDR2 SVGAGI. V was cut back by 2 bases and J by 1 base, leaving a gap of 14 bases between them. The cohort comprised 670 or so healthy bone marrow donors. Cohort members were all nominally healthy when sampled, although unrecorded immune exposures were likely present. The donor was CMV seronegative and was included in the group of about 400 seronegative cohort members. Each donor provided a peripheral blood sample, and peripheral blood mononuclear cells were used for TCR beta sequencing. The Qiagen DNeasy Blood Extraction Kit was used to extract genomic DNA from the blood cell samples.

The receptor chain draws on TRBV6-5 and TRBJ1-1, with the D gene call left open. Material for sequencing was PBMCs. This receptor was identified in a man in his thirties or forties in good health and CMV-seronegative. The CDR3 region has the sequence CASSYGGGERNTEAFF. In nucleotide form, the sequence is TGTGCCAGCAGTTACGGAGGCGGAGAAAGGAACACTGAAGCTTTCTTT.